This paragraph covers one T cell receptor beta chain sequence. Its antigen is not yet known. The record has no base qualities; no much larger clone is one base away. The donors were included in the validation cohort of some 110 subjects, a group kept apart from the approximately 670-subject first cohort. CDR1 and CDR2, per the germline V gene (reference sequence), are GTSNPN and SVGIG. The CDR3 covers 13 residues, taking in both the cysteine and the phenylalanine. The read is trimmed to its CDR3 DNA, 39 bases read in frame from base 1. Trimming takes 1 base from V and 6 bases from J, and the germline ends sit 10 bases apart. The method behind the library was the immunoSEQ multiplex PCR assay. The study's own analysis went as follows. A statistical classification framework was built to diagnose cytomegalovirus status from the catalog of TCR beta chain sequences. Here the immuneACCESS table is served through TCRdb, limited to in-frame sequences with V and J called. Missing clones are a known gap in these copies; in checked studies unresolved V genes cover under half, and the rest lacks a known reason. That table gives V, J and clone size, and the DNA gave D and trimming. This sample lists 95,000 to 150,000 clones; around 94% were detected once. The biggest ten clones account for less than 1.5% of the sample.

These data come from a study of cytomegalovirus exposure and HLA in healthy donors (dated by TCRdb to between 2016 and 2019). The study in broad terms: According to a later analysis, the approximately 130 validation repertoires were produced on the same platform as the approximately 620 repertoires of the first cohort. The study aimed to test whether signatures of past pathogen exposure could be identified by cataloging public T cell receptors. A separate validation cohort of over 95 different subjects was used in addition to the 666-subject first cohort. High-throughput TCR immunosequencing, statistical association of individual TCRs with disease status, and machine learning were combined to predict cytomegalovirus infection status.

The investigation overall reported the following: In the study, some 160 TCR beta chains were listed as associated with cytomegalovirus. Most TCR sequences were observed very rarely across donors, whereas some public TCRs were present in many individuals. In both the original and validation cohorts, the classifier was reported to diagnose cytomegalovirus status with high specificity and sensitivity. According to the authors, the approach could potentially be generalized to other disease states and immunological phenotypes. In a later analysis, TCRs clustered in the first cohort were found to also tend to co-occur in the roughly 120 validation repertoires, with over 90% of cluster scores above 0. A later analysis lacked HLA typing for the validation cohort, so it scored co-occurrence in that cohort across all 120 or so repertoires. A few of the identified cytomegalovirus-associated TCR beta chains were confirmed in vitro to be specific for cytomegalovirus antigens.

The chain is made from TRBV30 and TRBJ1-5; TRBD1 might be the D gene, on 6 matching bases. The source of this sequence is a woman aged 18-29 years in good health and CMV-seronegative. Sequencing was done on a sample of PBMCs. The nucleotide sequence is TGTGCCTGGAGTGGACAGGAAGGTCAGCCCCAGCATTTT. This gives the protein CAWSGQEGQPQHF.